Shown below are 27 T cell receptor beta chains from a single sample sequenced in a study of cytomegalovirus exposure and HLA in healthy donors. Primers: 60 Vbeta forward and 13 Jbeta reverse. The repertoire was sequenced with immunoSEQ multiplex PCR; TCRdb's copy has only in-frame clones and lacks some. Seen here are roughly 180,000 clones, under 90% observed once, and the top ten hold 1.5%. The source material was PBMCs. Receptors originate from a male donor in good health and CMV-seronegative.

The chain combines TRBV10-1 with TRBJ1-5; D perhaps matches TRBD1 (6 bases). Germline V gene sequence: CDR1 WNHNN, CDR2 SYGVQD (reference sequence). Trimming cost V 9 bases and J 3 bases, with 15 bases left between them. This CDR3 is 14 amino acids long. The CDR3 nucleotides are TGCGCCAGATTTATTAACAGGGTCAATCAGCCCCAGCATTTT. This encodes CARFINRVNQPQHF.

V usage is TRBV7-9 and J usage is TRBJ2-4; a weak D match, TRBD2 (6 bases). With 8 bases removed from V and 0 bases from J, the gap between germline ends came to 14 bases. Germline loops: CDR1 SEHNR, CDR2 FQNEAQ (reference sequence). The CDR3 totals 15 residues. CDR3 sequence (DNA): TGTGCCAGCTACCCCTCGGAGGGAGCCAAAAACATTCAGTACTTC. Amino acids: CASYPSEGAKNIQYF.

The chain carries TRBV30 and TRBJ1-6; D is unclear. V was trimmed by 4 bases and J by 0 bases, leaving 22 bases between them. This CDR3 is built from 19 residues. In germline, CDR1 is GTSNPN, CDR2 SVGIG (reference sequence). CDR3 region: CAWKKRREAQSSYNSPLHF. The CDR3 bases are TGTGCCTGGAAAAAGAGACGTGAGGCACAAAGCTCCTATAATTCACCCCTCCACTTT.

This clone was observed a single time. The rearrangement uses TRBV5-4 and TRBJ2-2; 7 bases line up with TRBD1. The trim removed 4 bases at V and 2 bases at J, leaving 5 bases unmatched. Germline lookup yields CDR1 SGHNT and CDR2 YYREEE (reference sequence). The CDR3 loop spans 15 amino acids. DNA for the CDR3: TGTGCCAGCAGCCCAACAGGGGCCAACACCGGGGAGCTGTTTTTT. It encodes CASSPTGANTGELFF.

The genes are TRBV7-9 and TRBJ1-1; 7 nucleotides match TRBD1. CDR1 is SEHNR and CDR2 is FQNEAQ in the germline V gene (reference sequence). V shed 5 bases, J shed 6 bases, and the junction held 6 bases outside the gene matches. The CDR3 totals 13 residues. The DNA of the CDR3 is TGTGCCAGCAGCCTAACAGGGGAACCTGAAGCTTTCTTT. This sequence encodes CASSLTGEPEAFF.

CDR3 sequence: CASSRDSVVGELFF. The CDR3 DNA follows: TGTGCCAGCAGCCGGGACAGCGTAGTCGGGGAGCTGTTTTTT. This chain uses TRBV6-1 with TRBJ2-2; TRBD1 aligns across 7 bases. V shed 6 bases, J shed 7 bases, and the junction held 8 bases outside the gene matches. CDR1 and CDR2 from the germline V gene are MNHNS and SASEGT. CDR3 length equals 14 residues.

The rearrangement joins TRBV5-4 to TRBJ2-1; weak D call: TRBD2 (5 bases). The germline V gene has CDR1 SGHNT and CDR2 YYREEE (reference sequence). Trimming cost V 3 bases and J 6 bases, with 16 bases left between them. The CDR3 has 15 residues. The CDR3 here is CASSSAGFGPNEQFF. The CDR3 region has the DNA TGTGCCAGCAGCTCCGCGGGCTTTGGCCCCAATGAGCAGTTCTTC.

This clone was seen a handful of times. The genes are TRBV9 and TRBJ2-3; 10 bases agree with TRBD1. With V trimmed by 6 bases and J by 3 bases, 10 bases remained unmatched. CDR1 and CDR2 from the germline V gene are SGDLS and YYNGEE. The CDR3 consists of 16 residues. In DNA form, the CDR3 reads TGTGCCAGCACCGGGGACAGGGGCATAGGGACAGATACGCAGTATTTT. This codes for CASTGDRGIGTDTQYF. The complete variable domain, with remaining parts taken from reference TRBV9 and TRBJ2-3, reads DSGVTQTPKHLITATGQRVTLRCSPRSGDLSVYWYQQSLDQGLQFLIQYYNGEERAKGNILERFSAQQFPDLHSELNLSSLELGDSALYFCASTGDRGIGTDTQYFGPGTRLTVL.

This rearrangement joins TRBV28 to TRBJ2-1, with D perhaps TRBD1 (6 bases). The V gene's germline CDR1 is MDHEN and CDR2 SYDVKM. CDR3 length: 16 residues. V gave up 4 bases and J gave up 7 bases, with 20 bases separating them. Here the CDR3 DNA reads TGTGCCAGCAGTTCAGCCCAGGTGGGGGCGATGAATGAGCAGTTCTTC. It specifies CASSSAQVGAMNEQFF.

The gene calls are TRBV27 and TRBJ1-5, with 7 nucleotides matching TRBD1. The J segment lost 7 bases and the V segment lost 8 bases, leaving 8 bases of the junction unmatched. The length of the CDR3 is 13 residues. Looked up from germline, CDR1 is MNHEY and CDR2 is SMNVEV (reference sequence). The CDR3 region is CASSGQGEQPQHF. The CDR3 bases are TGTGCCAGCTCTGGGCAGGGGGAACAGCCCCAGCATTTT.

J is TRBJ2-7 and V is TRBV6-5, with D maybe TRBD2 (5 bases). CDR3 length equals 14 residues. CDR1 and CDR2 (germline): MNHEY, SVGAGI. The V end lost 6 bases, the J end lost 11 bases, and 23 bases lay between the germline ends. The CDR3 reads CASRLARASLDEYF. The CDR3 region has the DNA TGTGCCAGCAGATTAGCCCGAGCGTCACTAGACGAGTACTTC.

This clone was found a few times. The CDR3 protein is CASSQGEPGTATVQYF. The CDR3 region has the DNA TGTGCCAGCTCACAGGGGGAGCCCGGAACAGCCACGGTTCAGTACTTC. This chain links TRBV18 with TRBJ2-4; tentatively, D is TRBD1 (6 bases). Germline lookup yields CDR1 KGHSH and CDR2 LQKENI. CDR3 length: 16 amino acids. V lost 4 bases to trimming and J lost 11 bases, with 24 bases between them.

The rearrangement joins TRBV11-1 to TRBJ2-1; D not resolved. Deletions cut 3 bases from V and 8 bases from J, with 8 bases between. The CDR3 covers 12 residues. Germline CDR1 is SGHAT and CDR2 is FQDESV (reference sequence). CDR3 sequence: CASSFNRDEQFF. CDR3 DNA sequence: TGTGCCAGCAGCTTTAACCGGGATGAGCAGTTCTTC. Full variable domain (rest looked up from reference TRBV11-1 and TRBJ2-1): EAEVAQSPRYKITEKSQAVAFWCDPISGHATLYWYRQILGQGPELLVQFQDESVVDDSQLPKDRFSAERLKGVDSTLKIQPAELGDSAMYLCASSFNRDEQFFGPGTRLTVL.

The J gene is TRBJ1-6, the V gene TRBV9; 8 nucleotides line up with TRBD1. Trimming took 2 bases from V and 5 from J; bases not matched to a gene: 3. The CDR3 has 15 residues. Per germline, CDR1 SGDLS and CDR2 YYNGEE. CDR3 sequence (DNA): TGTGCCAGCAGCGTTGGACAGGGAAATAATTCACCCCTCCACTTT. The encoded protein is CASSVGQGNNSPLHF.

This chain uses TRBV7-9 with TRBJ2-5; a possible D gene is TRBD2 (6 bases). CDR1 SEHNR and CDR2 FQNEAQ come from the germline V gene (reference sequence). V lost 3 bases to trimming and J lost 2 bases, with 7 bases between them. The CDR3 contains 13 residues. CDR3 DNA: TGTGCCAGCAGCTTCGGAGGGCAAGAGACCCAGTACTTC. Protein product: CASSFGGQETQYF.

Only a few counts were recorded for this clone. J is TRBJ2-3 and V is TRBV6-1; D remains ambiguous. CDR1 is MNHNS, CDR2 SASEGT, per germline. Trimming cost V 3 bases and J 0 bases, with 10 bases left between them. The CDR3 has 15 residues. CDR3 region: CASSDLGSSTDTQYF. CDR3 sequence (DNA): TGTGCCAGCAGTGACCTAGGCAGCAGCACAGATACGCAGTATTTT.

The J gene is TRBJ1-6, the V gene TRBV2; 9 bases fit TRBD1. The junction had 2 bases not matched to a gene; V was cut back by 4 bases and J by 7 bases. The germline V gene encodes CDR1 SNHLY and CDR2 FYNNEI. This CDR3 has 14 amino acids. This chain's CDR3 is CASSVDRGNSPLHF. The CDR3 DNA reads TGTGCCAGCAGTGTGGACAGGGGCAATTCACCCCTCCACTTT.

This chain uses TRBV29-1 with TRBJ2-3, with TRBD2 matching over 13 bases. Germline V gene data show CDR1 as SQVTM and CDR2 as ANQGSEA. Losses at the gene ends were 0 bases for V and 6 bases for J; bases not matched to a gene: 6. The CDR3 length is 16 residues. The CDR3 nucleotides read TGCAGCGTTGAAGACCAACTAGCGGGGGGGCCGGATACGCAGTATTTT. It encodes CSVEDQLAGGPDTQYF.

The table lists this clone with a count of one. The genes are TRBV6-5 and TRBJ1-2, with unresolved D. The CDR3 is 13 residues long. V lost 2 bases to trimming and J lost 0 bases, with 4 bases between them. CDR1 and CDR2 from the germline V gene are MNHEY and SVGAGI. CDR3: CASSYSPNYGYTF. The CDR3 coding sequence is TGTGCCAGCAGTTACAGCCCTAACTATGGCTACACCTTC.

The chain combines TRBV2 with TRBJ2-1; 13 bases agree with TRBD2. Germline V CDR1 and CDR2: SNHLY, FYNNEI. V dropped 6 bases and J dropped 10; count of bases not matched to a gene: 6. The CDR3 loop spans 14 amino acids. CDR3 DNA: TGTGCCAGCAGGACGGGACTAGCGGGGAACGAGCAGTTCTTC. Translating gives CASRTGLAGNEQFF.

The chain links TRBV6-5 to TRBJ2-5; D unresolved. Trimming took off 0 bases at V and 7 bases at J, with 9 bases between the two ends. The CDR3 runs 13 residues. Germline loops: CDR1 MNHEY, CDR2 SVGAGI. The CDR3 DNA reads as TGTGCCAGCAGTTACTCCCCTACCGGGACCCAGTACTTC. Encoded protein: CASSYSPTGTQYF.

The chain uses TRBV7-9 and TRBJ2-5, with 9 bases that match TRBD1. V lost 3 bases and J lost 5; bases outside the gene matches: 10. The length of the CDR3 is 16 residues. Germline V gene sequence: CDR1 SEHNR, CDR2 FQNEAQ (reference sequence). The DNA for the CDR3 is TGTGCCAGCAGCTTTTCCTCGGACAGGGGACGGGAGACCCAGTACTTC. Translating gives CASSFSSDRGRETQYF. Complete variable domain (other parts from reference TRBV7-9 and TRBJ2-5): DTGVSQNPRHKITKRGQNVTFRCDPISEHNRLYWYRQTLGQGPEFLTYFQNEAQLEKSRLLSDRFSAERPKGSFSTLEIQRTEQGDSAMYLCASSFSSDRGRETQYFGPGTRLLVL.

The rearrangement links TRBV6-1 to TRBJ1-5, with D hard to call. The CDR3 loop spans 14 amino acids. V lost 8 bases and J lost 3, with 14 bases in between. Germline values: CDR1 MNHNS, CDR2 SASEGT. The DNA for the CDR3 is TGTGCCAGCCAACAGATACTCTACAATCAGCCCCAGCATTTT. Its translation: CASQQILYNQPQHF.

This clone was picked up one time. V is TRBV7-9 and J is TRBJ2-7, with 7 positions matching TRBD2. J was trimmed by 5 bases and V by 5 bases; bases with no gene match: 9. CDR3 length: 14 amino acids. CDR1 is SEHNR, CDR2 FQNEAQ, per germline (reference sequence). CDR3 protein: CASSPKGGWDEQYF. CDR3 DNA: TGTGCCAGCAGCCCCAAGGGAGGGTGGGACGAGCAGTACTTC. Full variable domain (rest looked up from reference TRBV7-9 and TRBJ2-7): DTGVSQNPRHKITKRGQNVTFRCDPISEHNRLYWYRQTLGQGPEFLTYFQNEAQLEKSRLLSDRFSAERPKGSFSTLEIQRTEQGDSAMYLCASSPKGGWDEQYFGPGTRLTVT.

A single count supports this clone. The V and J genes are TRBV7-9 and TRBJ2-3; the D gene is possibly TRBD1 (6 bases). There are 15 residues in the CDR3. CDR1 and CDR2 from the germline V gene are SEHNR and FQNEAQ (reference sequence). V lost 5 bases and J lost 2, with 14 bases in between. CDR3 in amino acids: CASSQRTGNTDTQYF. The CDR3 DNA reads as TGTGCCAGCAGCCAGCGAACAGGGAACACAGATACGCAGTATTTT. Drawing the rest from reference TRBV7-9 and TRBJ2-3, the complete variable domain is DTGVSQNPRHKITKRGQNVTFRCDPISEHNRLYWYRQTLGQGPEFLTYFQNEAQLEKSRLLSDRFSAERPKGSFSTLEIQRTEQGDSAMYLCASSQRTGNTDTQYFGPGTRLTVL.

This clone was counted a few times. V and J are TRBV7-3 and TRBJ2-1; D gene unclear. Germline CDR1 and CDR2: SGHTA and FQGTGA. Between the trimmed V and J ends, which lost 4 bases and 6 bases, there was a span of 10 bases. The CDR3 extends over 13 amino acids. This CDR3 is CASSYAAPNEQFF. CDR3 bases: TGTGCCAGCAGCTACGCGGCTCCCAATGAGCAGTTCTTC.

CDR3 amino acids: CASSPDPGGAYEQYF. CDR3 DNA: TGTGCCAGCAGCCCCGACCCGGGAGGGGCCTACGAGCAGTACTTC. This chain uses TRBV7-2 with TRBJ2-7, with 8 nucleotides matching TRBD2. J was trimmed by 2 bases and V by 5 bases; bases with no gene match: 8. The germline gives CDR1 SGHTA, CDR2 FQGNSA. This CDR3 is 15 amino acids long.